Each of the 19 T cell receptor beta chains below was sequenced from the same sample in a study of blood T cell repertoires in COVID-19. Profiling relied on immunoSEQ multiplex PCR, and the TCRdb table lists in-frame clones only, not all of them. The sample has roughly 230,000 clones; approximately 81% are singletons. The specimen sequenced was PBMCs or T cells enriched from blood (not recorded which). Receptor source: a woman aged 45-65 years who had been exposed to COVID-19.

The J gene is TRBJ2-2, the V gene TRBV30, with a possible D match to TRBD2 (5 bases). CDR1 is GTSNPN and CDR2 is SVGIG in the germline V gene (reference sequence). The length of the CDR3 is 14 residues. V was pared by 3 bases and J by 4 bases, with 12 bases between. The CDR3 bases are TGTGCCTGGAGGGCGGGTGGAGTCACCGGGGAGCTGTTTTTT. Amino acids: CAWRAGGVTGELFF.

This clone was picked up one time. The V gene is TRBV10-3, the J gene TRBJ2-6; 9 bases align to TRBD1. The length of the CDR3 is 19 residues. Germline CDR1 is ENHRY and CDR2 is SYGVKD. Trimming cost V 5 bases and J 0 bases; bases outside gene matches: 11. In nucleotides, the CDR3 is TGTGCCATCAGTTATTCCGGGACAGGGACCCTCTCTGGGGCCAACGTCCTGACTTTC. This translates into CAISYSGTGTLSGANVLTF.

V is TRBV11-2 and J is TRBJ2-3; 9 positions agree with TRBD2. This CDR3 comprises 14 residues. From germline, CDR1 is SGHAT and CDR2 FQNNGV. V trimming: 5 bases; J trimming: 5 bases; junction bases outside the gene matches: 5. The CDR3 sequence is CASSAGLAGDTQYF. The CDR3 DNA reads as TGTGCCAGCAGCGCGGGACTAGCAGGAGATACGCAGTATTTT.

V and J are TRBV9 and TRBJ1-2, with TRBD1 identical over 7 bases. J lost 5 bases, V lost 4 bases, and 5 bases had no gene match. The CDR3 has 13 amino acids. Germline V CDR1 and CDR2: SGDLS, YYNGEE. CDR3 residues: CASSPGTVYGYTF. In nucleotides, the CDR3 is TGTGCCAGCAGCCCCGGGACAGTTTATGGCTACACCTTC.

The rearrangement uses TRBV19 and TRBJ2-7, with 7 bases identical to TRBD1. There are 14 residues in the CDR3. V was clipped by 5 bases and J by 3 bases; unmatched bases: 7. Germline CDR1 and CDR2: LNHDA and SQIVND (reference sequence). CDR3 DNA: TGTGCCAGTAGTTCGACGGGACAGAACTACGAGCAGTACTTC. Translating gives CASSSTGQNYEQYF.

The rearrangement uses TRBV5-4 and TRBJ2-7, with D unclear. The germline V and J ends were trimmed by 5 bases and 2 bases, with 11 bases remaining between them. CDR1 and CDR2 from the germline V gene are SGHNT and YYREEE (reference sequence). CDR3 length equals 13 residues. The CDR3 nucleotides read TGTGCCAGCAGTTTCCTCCCCGCCTACGAGCAGTACTTC. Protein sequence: CASSFLPAYEQYF.

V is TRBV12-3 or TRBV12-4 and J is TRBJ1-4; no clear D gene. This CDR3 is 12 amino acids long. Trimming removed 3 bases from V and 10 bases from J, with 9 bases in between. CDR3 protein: CASSFGVGKLFF. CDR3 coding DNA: TGTGCCAGCAGTTTCGGGGTCGGAAAACTGTTTTTT.

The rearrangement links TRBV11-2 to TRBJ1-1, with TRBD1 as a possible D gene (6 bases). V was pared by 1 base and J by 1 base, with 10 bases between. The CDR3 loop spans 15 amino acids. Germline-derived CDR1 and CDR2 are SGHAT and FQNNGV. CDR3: CASSLVVGGNTEAFF. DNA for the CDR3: TGTGCCAGCAGCTTAGTAGTAGGGGGGAACACTGAAGCTTTCTTT.

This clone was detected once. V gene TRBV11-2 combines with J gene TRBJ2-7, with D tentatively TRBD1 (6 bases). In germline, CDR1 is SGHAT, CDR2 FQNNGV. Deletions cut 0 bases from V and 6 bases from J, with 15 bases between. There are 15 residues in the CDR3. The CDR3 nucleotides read TGTGCCAGCAGCTTAGAGGGGGCGTTCTGGTCCGAGCAGTACTTC. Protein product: CASSLEGAFWSEQYF.

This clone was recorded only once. CDR3: CASGRQSSYEQYF. The CDR3 nucleotides read TGTGCCAGCGGCCGACAGAGCTCCTACGAGCAGTACTTC. The chain is built from TRBV2 and TRBJ2-7; D is perhaps TRBD1 (5 bases). Per the germline V gene, CDR1 is SNHLY and CDR2 is FYNNEI. Deletions cut 8 bases from V and 0 bases from J, with 11 bases between. The CDR3 length is 13 residues.

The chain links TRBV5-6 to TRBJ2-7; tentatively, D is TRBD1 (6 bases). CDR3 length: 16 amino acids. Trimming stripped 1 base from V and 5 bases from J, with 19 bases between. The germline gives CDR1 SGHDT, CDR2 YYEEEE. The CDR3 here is CASSLWGPGSLDEQYF. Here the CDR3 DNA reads TGTGCCAGCAGCTTGTGGGGGCCGGGGTCCCTAGACGAGCAGTACTTC.

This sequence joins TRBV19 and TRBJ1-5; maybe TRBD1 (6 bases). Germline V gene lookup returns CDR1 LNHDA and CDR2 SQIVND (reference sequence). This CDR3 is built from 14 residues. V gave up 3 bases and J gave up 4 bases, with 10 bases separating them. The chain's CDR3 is CASSIAQGNQPQHF. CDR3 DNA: TGTGCCAGTAGTATCGCACAGGGTAATCAGCCCCAGCATTTT.

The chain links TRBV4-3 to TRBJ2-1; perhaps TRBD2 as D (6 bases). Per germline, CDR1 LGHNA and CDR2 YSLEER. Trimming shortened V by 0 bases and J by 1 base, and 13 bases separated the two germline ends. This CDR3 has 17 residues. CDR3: CASSQDLRGSSYNEQFF. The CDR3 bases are TGCGCCAGCAGCCAAGACCTCCGGGGGAGTTCCTACAATGAGCAGTTCTTC.

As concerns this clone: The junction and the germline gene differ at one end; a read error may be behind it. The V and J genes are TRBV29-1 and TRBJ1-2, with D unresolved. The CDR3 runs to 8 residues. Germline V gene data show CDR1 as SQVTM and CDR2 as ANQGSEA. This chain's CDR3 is CSVHPGVF. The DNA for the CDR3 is TGCAGCGTTCATCCCGGGGTCTTC.

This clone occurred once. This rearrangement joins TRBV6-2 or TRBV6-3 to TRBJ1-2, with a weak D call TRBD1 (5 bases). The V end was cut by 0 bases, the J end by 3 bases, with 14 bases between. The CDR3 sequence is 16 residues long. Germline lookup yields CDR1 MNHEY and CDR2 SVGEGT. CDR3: CASSYSGQRVDYGYTF. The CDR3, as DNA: TGTGCCAGCAGTTACTCAGGACAAAGAGTCGACTATGGCTACACCTTC.

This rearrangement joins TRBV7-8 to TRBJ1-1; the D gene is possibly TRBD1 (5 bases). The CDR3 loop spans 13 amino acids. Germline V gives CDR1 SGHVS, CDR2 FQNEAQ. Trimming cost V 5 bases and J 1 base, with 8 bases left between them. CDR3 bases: TGTGCCAGCAGCGTCGACAGGAACACTGAAGCTTTCTTT. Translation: CASSVDRNTEAFF.

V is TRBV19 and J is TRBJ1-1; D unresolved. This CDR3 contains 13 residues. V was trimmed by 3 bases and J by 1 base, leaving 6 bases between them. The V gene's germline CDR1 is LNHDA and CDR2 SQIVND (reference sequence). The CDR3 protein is CASSIGRNTEAFF. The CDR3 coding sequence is TGTGCCAGTAGTATCGGGAGGAACACTGAAGCTTTCTTT.

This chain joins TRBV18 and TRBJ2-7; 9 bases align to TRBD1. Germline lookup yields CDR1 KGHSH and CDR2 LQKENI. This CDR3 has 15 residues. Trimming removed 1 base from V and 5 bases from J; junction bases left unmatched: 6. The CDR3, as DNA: TGTGCCAGCTCACCACTCGGGACAGGGCTGAACGAGCAGTACTTC. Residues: CASSPLGTGLNEQYF. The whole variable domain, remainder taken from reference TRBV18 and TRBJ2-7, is NAGVMQNPRHLVRRRGQEARLRCSPMKGHSHVYWYRQLPEEGLKFMVYLQKENIIDESGMPKERFSAEFPKEGPSILRIQQVVRGDSAAYFCASSPLGTGLNEQYFGPGTRLTVT.

CDR3: CASSDVGGQGISGYTF. As DNA, the CDR3 is TGTGCCAGCAGTGACGTAGGCGGACAGGGAATTTCTGGCTACACCTTC. V and J are TRBV2 and TRBJ1-2; 8 bases are a match to TRBD1. Trimming cost V 3 bases and J 7 bases; bases outside gene matches: 13. CDR1 is SNHLY and CDR2 is FYNNEI in the germline V gene. CDR3 length: 16 amino acids.